The present T cell receptor beta chain was sequenced within a study of cytomegalovirus exposure and HLA in healthy donors. Amplification used 60 Vbeta primers and 13 Jbeta primers. The method was immunoSEQ multiplex PCR; TCRdb's version includes in-frame clones alone and lacks a portion of them. The table shows roughly 100,000 clones, with over 75% occurring only once. The V segment lost 0 bases and the J segment 7 bases; nucleotides outside the gene matches: 4. Germline V CDR1 and CDR2: SGHNT, YYREEE (reference sequence). CDR3 length equals 15 residues. This TCR was sampled from a man between 60 and 75 years old in good health and CMV-seronegative. Sequencing used PBMCs. This sequence joins TRBV5-4 and TRBJ1-6, with 7 bases lining up with TRBD1. The CDR3 protein is CASSLAQTGNSPLHF. As DNA, the CDR3 is TGTGCCAGCAGCTTGGCTCAGACAGGGAATTCACCCCTCCACTTT.